This T cell receptor (beta chain) was documented in a study of cytomegalovirus exposure and HLA in healthy donors. CDR3 length: 18 amino acids. CDR1 is MDHEN and CDR2 is SYDVKM in the germline V gene. Trimming took off 6 bases at V and 2 bases at J, with 23 bases between the two ends. Findings of the study overall: A later analysis reportedly identified an Asian-associated ancestry cluster as carrying fewer N-insertions than the approximately 670-donor mean. Reports state that TCR beta sequences accurately predicted most subjects' HLA-A and HLA-B alleles.

Primers for the PCR totalled 60 Vbeta and 13 Jbeta. Sequencing was performed with immunoSEQ multiplex PCR; in TCRdb, only in-frame clones are kept and a portion is missing. The table records some 140,000 clones, 60% to 75% of them present only once. Concerning this clone: The target antigen is unknown.

The TCR was taken from a human donor in good health. The chain links TRBV28 to TRBJ1-5, with D tentatively TRBD1 (5 bases). The sample was PBMCs. The chain's CDR3 is CASSLLPADWGGNQPQHF. The CDR3 nucleotides read TGTGCCAGCAGCCTCTTGCCCGCTGATTGGGGGGGCAATCAGCCCCAGCATTTT. Variable domain in full (rest from reference TRBV28 and TRBJ1-5): DVKVTQSSRYLVKRTGEKVFLECVQDMDHENMFWYRQDPGLGLRLIYFSYDVKMKEKGDIPEGYSVSREKKERFSLILESASTNQTSMYLCASSLLPADWGGNQPQHFGDGTRLSIL.